This TCR beta chain appears in the sequencing data of a study of response to subunit inactivated influenza vaccine (dated by TCRdb to the late 2010s). Regarding the research as a whole: The study used deep quantitative T cell receptor repertoire profiling to track responses to a trivalent subunit inactivated influenza vaccine. The paper as a whole reports these results and caveats: The authors proposed that each seasonal influenza vaccination may bring in only a limited number of new T cells.

This clonotype was counted many times. Its antigen remains unidentified. There are no base qualities to consult, and no much larger clone falls within one base. Library method: RT-PCR. TCRdb records Illumina HiSeq 2500 as the sequencer. TCRdb reanalyzed the raw reads on its own, using fastp at Q25 for trimming and MiXCR for clone calling, and kept in-frame beta chains. Rows merge per CDR3 protein into single entries with the most common DNA and genes. This sample is represented by approximately 310,000 distinct CDR3 sequences; about a fifth of them were singletons. More than 8.5% of the sample belongs to the ten largest clones. V loses 3 bases, J loses 0 bases, and the germline ends lie 15 bases apart. The CDR1 and CDR2 encoded by the germline V gene (reference sequence) are DFQATT and SNEGSKA. The CDR3 starts with the cysteine, ends with the phenylalanine, and has 16 residues. Just the 48-base CDR3 DNA is kept, in frame starting at base 1.

This specimen consisted of PBMCs from blood, obtained 21 months after vaccination. This sequence uses TRBV20-1 and TRBJ1-5, with the D gene uncertain. This receptor was obtained from a man between 50 and 69 years old who received an inactivated influenza vaccine. Donor details come from another sample of the same person, matched by shared clones. The CDR3 region reads CSASPMLPSSNQPQHF. The DNA is TGCAGTGCTAGCCCCATGCTCCCCTCTAGCAATCAGCCCCAGCATTTT.